These T cell receptor beta chains were read from a single sample in a study of T-cell memory formation after mild COVID-19. One entry per CDR3 protein, called by TCRdb with MiXCR from the 5' RACE reads. Here the sample spans roughly 310,000 distinct CDR3 sequences, around a sixth being singletons. Sample: PBMCs or a T cell subset sorted from them (not recorded which). These receptors were collected from a man between 18 and 29 years old who had mild COVID-19 (a few samples of this study predate the infection). Cell type and time point are not known. The CDR3 runs from the conserved cysteine through the conserved F or W. Fields, in order: D gene, J gene, V gene, clone size, CDR3 DNA, CDR3 protein. The D gene is left open where the match is weak. Clone size, where shown, is once, few, many, or a class for clones that have expanded.

d_call: TRBD2; j_call: TRBJ2-2; v_call: TRBV12-3/TRBV12-4; clone_size: -; cdr3_nt: TGTGCCAATAAATGGGGAGCGGGGGGATCCGGGACCGGGGAGCTGTTTTTT; cdr3_aa: CANKWGAGGSGTGELFF
d_call: TRBD2; j_call: TRBJ2-1; v_call: TRBV5-6; clone_size: -; cdr3_nt: TGTGCCAGCAGATCTAGCGGGGGGGCGTATGAGCAGTTCTTC; cdr3_aa: CASRSSGGAYEQFF
d_call: -; j_call: TRBJ1-3; v_call: TRBV5-6; clone_size: few; cdr3_nt: TGTGCCAGCAGCTTAGTAGGGTCCTCTGGAAACACCATATATTTT; cdr3_aa: CASSLVGSSGNTIYF
d_call: TRBD1; j_call: TRBJ2-1; v_call: TRBV7-9; clone_size: -; cdr3_nt: TGTGCCAGCAGCCCCGACAGGGCGAGCTCCTACAATGAGCAGTTCTTC; cdr3_aa: CASSPDRASSYNEQFF
d_call: TRBD2; j_call: TRBJ2-5; v_call: TRBV29-1; clone_size: few; cdr3_nt: TGCAGCGTTGCGATAGCGGGGCTGGATGAGACCCAGTACTTC; cdr3_aa: CSVAIAGLDETQYF
d_call: -; j_call: TRBJ2-7; v_call: TRBV29-1; clone_size: few; cdr3_nt: TGCAGCGCTGCCGGTCTTGCTTACGAGCAGTACTTC; cdr3_aa: CSAAGLAYEQYF
d_call: -; j_call: TRBJ2-3; v_call: TRBV5-1; clone_size: -; cdr3_nt: TGCGCCAGCAGCTTGGCCAGGGCTTCGCGTGGGGTTTTCATTAGCACAGATACGCAGTATTTT; cdr3_aa: CASSLARASRGVFISTDTQYF
d_call: -; j_call: TRBJ1-4; v_call: TRBV6-4; clone_size: -; cdr3_nt: TGTGCCAGCATCCGGACAGAAAACGAAAAACTGTTTTTT; cdr3_aa: CASIRTENEKLFF
d_call: -; j_call: TRBJ2-7; v_call: TRBV6-5; clone_size: -; cdr3_nt: TGTGCCAGCAGTTTAGCTTCTACTTCCGAGCAGTACTTC; cdr3_aa: CASSLASTSEQYF
d_call: -; j_call: TRBJ1-6; v_call: TRBV27; clone_size: few; cdr3_nt: TGTGCCAGTAAACCTGTGAATTCACCCCTCCACTTT; cdr3_aa: CASKPVNSPLHF
d_call: TRBD1; j_call: TRBJ1-5; v_call: TRBV18; clone_size: few; cdr3_nt: TGTGCCAGCTCATCGCCGGGACAGGGAAATCAGCCCCAGCATTTT; cdr3_aa: CASSSPGQGNQPQHF
d_call: -; j_call: TRBJ1-1; v_call: TRBV20-1; clone_size: few; cdr3_nt: TGCAGTGCTAGGCAACCATCCGGGGGAAGCACTGAAGCTTTCTTT; cdr3_aa: CSARQPSGGSTEAFF